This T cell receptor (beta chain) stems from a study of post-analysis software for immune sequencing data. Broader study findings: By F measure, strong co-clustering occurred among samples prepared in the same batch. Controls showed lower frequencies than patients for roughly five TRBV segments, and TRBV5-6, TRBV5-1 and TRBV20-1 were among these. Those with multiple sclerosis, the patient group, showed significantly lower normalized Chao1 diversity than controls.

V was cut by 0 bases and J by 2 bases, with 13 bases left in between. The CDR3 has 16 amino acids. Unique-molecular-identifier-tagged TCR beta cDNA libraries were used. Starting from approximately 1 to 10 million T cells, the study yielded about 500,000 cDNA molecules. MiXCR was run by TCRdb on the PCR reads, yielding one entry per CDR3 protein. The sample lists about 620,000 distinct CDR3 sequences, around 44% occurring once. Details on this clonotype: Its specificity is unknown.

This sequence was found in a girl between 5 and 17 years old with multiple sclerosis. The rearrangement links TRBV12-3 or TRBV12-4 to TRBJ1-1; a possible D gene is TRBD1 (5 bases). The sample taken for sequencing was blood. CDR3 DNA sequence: TGTGCCAGCAGTTTAGCAGGGAGGGGCCCCAACACTGAAGCTTTCTTT. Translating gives CASSLAGRGPNTEAFF.